The clone carrying this T cell receptor beta chain was found a few times. The antigen is undetermined. TCRdb used MiXCR to reprocess the reads, holding one entry per CDR3 protein. This sample has about 530,000 distinct CDR3 sequences, with about 26% found just once. CDR3 length: 14 residues. V dropped 6 bases and J dropped 2 bases, with 12 bases sitting between them. CDR1 and CDR2 from the germline V gene are SGHVS and FQNEAQ. These data belong to a study of T cell repertoires in cytomegalovirus infection. Study-level information: Through public TCR beta signatures, both CMV infection and matching HLA type were indicated. General study results and limits: Across the ex vivo response, the dominant clonotypes were HLA-C-restricted CMV-specific TCR beta clonotypes.

The TCR sequence derives from a human donor in good health (CMV status not recorded). Some clones in this sample may be carry-over from other donors' samples. What was sequenced was PBMCs. The J gene is TRBJ2-3, the V gene TRBV7-8; D call uncertain. The CDR3 is CASRTGLLTDTQYF. DNA for the CDR3: TGTGCCAGCAGGACGGGCCTCCTCACAGATACGCAGTATTTT.